This T cell receptor (beta chain) was sequenced during a study of neoadjuvant nivolumab and ipilimumab in lung cancer. Whole-study context: The combination arm added day-1 ipilimumab 1 mg/kg to nivolumab 3 mg/kg on days 1, 15, 29.

The data were produced by immunoSEQ multiplex PCR, yet TCRdb's version contains in-frame clones alone and is incomplete. Of roughly 13,000 clones in the sample, 90% to 97% were seen once. CDR3 length equals 15 residues. CDR1 is PRHDT and CDR2 is FYEKMQ in the germline V gene (reference sequence). Trimming removed 5 bases from V and 3 bases from J, with 13 bases in between. The receptor comes from an adult with non-small cell lung cancer. Source: peripheral blood, taken after neoadjuvant nivolumab, alone or with ipilimumab, at or shortly before surgery. The rearrangement uses TRBV13 and TRBJ2-2, with D maybe TRBD2 (6 bases). The CDR3 loop is CASSLRTGDTGELFF. The CDR3 nucleotides are TGTGCCAGCAGCCTCCGGACGGGGGACACCGGGGAGCTGTTTTTT.